These T cell receptor beta chains were read from a single sample in a study of shared clonotypes between healthy human individuals. Produced via immunoSEQ multiplex PCR; TCRdb's table is partial and in-frame only. The sample has 2 million to 2.5 million clones; approximately 93% are singletons. The sequencing sample was made of naive CD4+ T cells from PBMCs. These receptors came from a man between 18 and 35 years old in good health. Some clones in this sample may be carry-over from other donors' samples. Each CDR3 is given with its conserved first and last residue. Fields, in order: V gene, D gene, J gene, clone size, CDR3 length, CDR3 DNA, CDR3 protein. A D gene is named only where the DNA matches it firmly. Clone size appears in some rows only: once, few, many, or a class for an expanded clone.

v_gene: TRBV18
d_gene: NA
j_gene: TRBJ2-1
abundance: NA
len: 15
CDR3nt: TGTGCCAGCTCCCCGGACTTAACCGGGTTGGGTGAGCAGTTCTTC
CDR3aa: CASSPDLTGLGEQFF

v_gene: TRBV5-1
d_gene: TRBD2
j_gene: TRBJ2-2
abundance: NA
len: 16
CDR3nt: TGCGCCAGCAGCTACGCGGGGACTAGCGGGCCCGGGGAGCTGTTTTTT
CDR3aa: CASSYAGTSGPGELFF

v_gene: TRBV5-4
d_gene: NA
j_gene: TRBJ2-2
abundance: NA
len: 15
CDR3nt: TGTGCCAGCAGCTTGGTGCAGTCGAACACCGGGGAGCTGTTTTTT
CDR3aa: CASSLVQSNTGELFF

v_gene: TRBV6-5
d_gene: NA
j_gene: TRBJ1-3
abundance: NA
len: 16
CDR3nt: TGTGCCAGCAGTTACTCACAGCACCTCTCTGGAAACACCATATATTTT
CDR3aa: CASSYSQHLSGNTIYF

v_gene: TRBV9
d_gene: NA
j_gene: TRBJ2-3
abundance: NA
len: 13
CDR3nt: TGTGCCAGCAGCGGGTTAGCCGTTGATACGCAGTATTTT
CDR3aa: CASSGLAVDTQYF

v_gene: TRBV16
d_gene: TRBD2
j_gene: TRBJ2-5
abundance: once
len: 16
CDR3nt: TGTGCCAGCAGCCAGTCAAGCGGGAAGGTCGGAGAGACCCAGTACTTC
CDR3aa: CASSQSSGKVGETQYF

v_gene: TRBV14
d_gene: NA
j_gene: TRBJ1-1
abundance: few
len: 15
CDR3nt: TGTGCCAGCAGCCTGTCGGGACACTCGAACACTGAAGCTTTCTTT
CDR3aa: CASSLSGHSNTEAFF

v_gene: TRBV10-3
d_gene: TRBD1
j_gene: TRBJ1-2
abundance: NA
len: 14
CDR3nt: TGTGCCATCAGCCCAGGGGGCCGAAACTATGGCTACACCTTC
CDR3aa: CAISPGGRNYGYTF

v_gene: TRBV29-1
d_gene: TRBD2
j_gene: TRBJ2-1
abundance: NA
len: 14
CDR3nt: TGCAGCGGGTCTCTAGCGGCTACCTACAATGAGCAGTTCTTC
CDR3aa: CSGSLAATYNEQFF

v_gene: TRBV7-9
d_gene: TRBD1
j_gene: TRBJ2-4
abundance: NA
len: 16
CDR3nt: TGTGCCAGCAGCTTAGAAGGGGGCAGGGGCAAAAACATTCAGTACTTC
CDR3aa: CASSLEGGRGKNIQYF

v_gene: TRBV29-1
d_gene: TRBD1
j_gene: TRBJ1-3
abundance: NA
len: 14
CDR3nt: TGCAGCGTGACAGGGGGATTTTCCGGAAACACCATATATTTT
CDR3aa: CSVTGGFSGNTIYF

v_gene: TRBV5-1
d_gene: NA
j_gene: TRBJ2-7
abundance: NA
len: 14
CDR3nt: TGCGCCAGCAGCGCCTCACTAGGGGTCTCCGAGCAGTACTTC
CDR3aa: CASSASLGVSEQYF

v_gene: TRBV9
d_gene: TRBD2
j_gene: TRBJ2-1
abundance: few
len: 15
CDR3nt: TGTGCCAGCAGCCCGCGACTAGCGTTTTCCGATGAGCAGTTCTTC
CDR3aa: CASSPRLAFSDEQFF

v_gene: TRBV2
d_gene: NA
j_gene: TRBJ2-1
abundance: once
len: 13
CDR3nt: TGTGCCAGCAGTCTCCTAGCGACCAATGAGCAGTTCTTC
CDR3aa: CASSLLATNEQFF

v_gene: TRBV6-5
d_gene: NA
j_gene: TRBJ1-1
abundance: NA
len: 13
CDR3nt: TGTGCCAGCAGTTCTGGACCCTACACTGAAGCTTTCTTT
CDR3aa: CASSSGPYTEAFF

v_gene: TRBV18
d_gene: NA
j_gene: TRBJ2-7
abundance: NA
len: 14
CDR3nt: TGTGCCAGCTCCACCCGGACAGCCTCCTGGGAGCAGTACTTC
CDR3aa: CASSTRTASWEQYF

v_gene: TRBV5-4
d_gene: TRBD1
j_gene: TRBJ2-3
abundance: NA
len: 14
CDR3nt: TGTGCCAGCAGCCAGGGACAGGGCGAGGATACGCAGTATTTT
CDR3aa: CASSQGQGEDTQYF

v_gene: TRBV10-3
d_gene: NA
j_gene: TRBJ2-1
abundance: NA
len: 16
CDR3nt: TGTGCCATCGGTAAGACCGGGACCTCCTCCTACAATGAGCAGTTCTTC
CDR3aa: CAIGKTGTSSYNEQFF

v_gene: TRBV5-1
d_gene: TRBD2
j_gene: TRBJ2-1
abundance: NA
len: 13
CDR3nt: TGCGCCAGCAGTCTAGCGGGAGGGAATGAGCAGTTCTTC
CDR3aa: CASSLAGGNEQFF

v_gene: TRBV28
d_gene: TRBD1
j_gene: TRBJ2-7
abundance: NA
len: 12
CDR3nt: TGTGCCAGCAGACGGACAGGGGTGGAGCAGTACTTC
CDR3aa: CASRRTGVEQYF

v_gene: TRBV4-1
d_gene: TRBD2
j_gene: TRBJ2-7
abundance: once
len: 15
CDR3nt: TGCGCCAGCAGCCAAGATGGTCGGGGGGACTACGAGCAGTACTTC
CDR3aa: CASSQDGRGDYEQYF

v_gene: TRBV28
d_gene: TRBD2
j_gene: TRBJ2-7
abundance: NA
len: 14
CDR3nt: TGTGCCAGCCAGACTAGCGGGAGCTCCTACGAGCAGTACTTC
CDR3aa: CASQTSGSSYEQYF

v_gene: TRBV18
d_gene: TRBD2
j_gene: TRBJ2-2
abundance: once
len: 16
CDR3nt: TGTGCCAGCTCACCAGGAGCTCTAGCGGGAACCGGGGAGCTGTTTTTT
CDR3aa: CASSPGALAGTGELFF

v_gene: TRBV28
d_gene: NA
j_gene: TRBJ1-2
abundance: NA
len: 13
CDR3nt: TGTGCCAGCACCCCAGCCCCCCAGAGGGCTTGCACCTTC
CDR3aa: CASTPAPQRACTF

v_gene: TRBV15
d_gene: TRBD2
j_gene: TRBJ2-7
abundance: NA
len: 16
CDR3nt: TGTGCCACCAGCAGAGATCTCGGGACTAGCATCTACGAGCAGTACTTC
CDR3aa: CATSRDLGTSIYEQYF

v_gene: TRBV5-1
d_gene: TRBD2
j_gene: TRBJ2-7
abundance: NA
len: 15
CDR3nt: TGCGCCAGCAGCGTCGGGACTAGCGCGTCCTACGAGCAGTACTTC
CDR3aa: CASSVGTSASYEQYF

v_gene: TRBV7-2
d_gene: NA
j_gene: TRBJ2-1
abundance: NA
len: 11
CDR3nt: TGTGCCAGCAGCTCCGGGCCGTCGGAGTTCTTC
CDR3aa: CASSSGPSEFF

v_gene: TRBV2
d_gene: NA
j_gene: TRBJ1-1
abundance: NA
len: 13
CDR3nt: TGTGCCAGCAGTGAAGAACTGGGCCTTGAAGCTTTCTTT
CDR3aa: CASSEELGLEAFF

v_gene: TRBV7-2
d_gene: NA
j_gene: TRBJ2-1
abundance: NA
len: 16
CDR3nt: TGTGCCAGCAGCTTAGGTGGGTCCCGGTACGACAATGAGCAGTTCTTC
CDR3aa: CASSLGGSRYDNEQFF